The next 17 T cell receptor beta chains were all read from a single sample in a study of blood T cells in healthy people across ages. Primed by a sample-barcoded 5' primer and a J-beta primer mix, a second PCR proceeded for roughly 6 to 12 cycles. MiXCR, run by TCRdb on the 5' RACE reads, gives a single entry per CDR3 protein. Altogether about 1.4 million distinct CDR3 sequences are present, approximately 59% being singletons, with the ten largest covering roughly 6.3%. Sequencing was done on a sample of blood. The source is a man aged 18 to 29 in good health.

This chain connects TRBV21-1 to TRBJ2-1; whether TRBD2, the table's D call, matches the DNA was not checked. TRBV21-1 corresponds to a pseudogene. The CDR3 is 17 amino acids. This chain's CDR3 is CASSLPHLAGGRDEQFF. CDR3 bases: TGTGCCAGCAGCCTGCCCCACCTAGCGGGGGGGCGTGATGAGCAGTTCTTC.

This chain joins TRBV20-1 and TRBJ2-7; the D is unclear. V lost 6 bases to trimming and J lost 0 bases, with 15 bases between them. The germline V gene encodes CDR1 DFQATT and CDR2 SNEGSKA (reference sequence). The CDR3 runs to 14 residues. Here the CDR3 DNA reads TGCAGTGCCCCGCAAGACGGCCTCTCCTACGAGCAGTACTTC. Amino acids: CSAPQDGLSYEQYF.

The rearrangement joins TRBV27 to TRBJ1-4; D remains ambiguous. The germline V gene encodes CDR1 MNHEY and CDR2 SMNVEV (reference sequence). Trimming removed 8 bases from V and 7 bases from J, with 11 bases in between. This CDR3 is built from 12 residues. The CDR3 coding sequence is TGTGCCAGCTCTTGGACTGGTGAAAAACTGTTTTTT. Translation: CASSWTGEKLFF.

V and J are TRBV11-2 and TRBJ1-4; D might be TRBD1 (5 bases). V was clipped by 5 bases and J by 16 bases, with 14 bases between them. Germline V CDR1 and CDR2: SGHAT, FQNNGV. The CDR3 is made up of 11 amino acids. DNA for the CDR3: TGTGCCAGCAGCCTCGGGGGACTCGCGTTTTTT. This encodes CASSLGGLAFF.

This clonotype was seen more than once but under ten times. The J gene is TRBJ1-2, the V gene TRBV10-2; perhaps TRBD1 as D (6 bases). The germline V and J ends were trimmed by 10 bases and 6 bases, with 9 bases remaining between them. In germline, CDR1 is WSHSY, CDR2 SAAADI. The length of the CDR3 is 10 residues. The CDR3 DNA sequence: TGCGCCAACAGGACAGATGGCTACACCTTC. Amino acid sequence: CANRTDGYTF.

V usage is TRBV29-1 and J usage is TRBJ1-1; 8 nucleotides line up with TRBD1. From germline, CDR1 is SQVTM and CDR2 ANQGSEA. With V trimmed by 7 bases and J by 5 bases, 9 bases remained unmatched. This CDR3 is 13 amino acids long. In DNA, the CDR3 is TGCAGCGCCCGTAACAGGGGGTGGACTGAAGCTTTCTTT. Its translation: CSARNRGWTEAFF.

The chain joins TRBV10-3 to TRBJ2-1; 8 nucleotides match TRBD2. The CDR3 has 16 amino acids. The germline gives CDR1 ENHRY, CDR2 SYGVKD. J lost 3 bases, V lost 4 bases, and 8 bases had no gene match. CDR3 in amino acids: CAISGRLSGSYNEQFF. The CDR3 DNA reads TGTGCCATCAGTGGACGACTAAGCGGGAGCTACAATGAGCAGTTCTTC.

The chain couples TRBV28 to TRBJ2-2, with a possible D match to TRBD1 (5 bases). Germline assignment: CDR1 MDHEN and CDR2 SYDVKM. Trimming pared 3 bases from V and 2 bases from J, leaving 10 bases between. The CDR3 is 15 amino acids. The CDR3 DNA is TGTGCCAGCAGTTTCCAGGGAATTAACACCGGGGAGCTGTTTTTT. This translates into CASSFQGINTGELFF.

The rearrangement links TRBV4-2 to TRBJ2-5; D unclear. CDR3 size: 15 residues. The germline V gene has CDR1 LGHNA and CDR2 YNFKEQ. Trimming took 1 base from V and 1 from J, leaving 10 bases between them. The DNA of the CDR3 is TGTGCCAGCAGCCAAGCTTACAGCCTCCAAGAGACCCAGTACTTC. It codes for CASSQAYSLQETQYF.

This clonotype was found many times. The V call is TRBV6-2 or TRBV6-3, the J call TRBJ2-7; a possible D gene is TRBD1 (6 bases). V was shortened by 0 bases and J by 4 bases, with 7 bases between the two germline ends. The CDR3 has 13 residues. Germline V lookup: CDR1 MNHEY, CDR2 SVGEGT. The CDR3 sequence: CASSYSRGYEQYF. The DNA for the CDR3 is TGTGCCAGCAGTTACTCGAGGGGGTACGAGCAGTACTTC.

A single count supports this clonotype. The chain is built from TRBV2 and TRBJ2-7; D is uncertain. Germline assignment: CDR1 SNHLY and CDR2 FYNNEI. The CDR3 runs to 13 residues. Between the trimmed V and J ends, which lost 7 bases and 6 bases, there was a span of 16 bases. In nucleotides, the CDR3 is TGTGCCAGCACCCCGAACATAAGGGTCGAGCAGTACTTC. This translates into CASTPNIRVEQYF.

The rearrangement joins TRBV7-2 to TRBJ1-5; possible D gene TRBD1, 6 bases. V shed 5 bases and J shed 4 bases, with 15 bases lying between them. Germline-derived CDR1 and CDR2 are SGHTA and FQGNSA. The CDR3 contains 15 residues. The CDR3 DNA sequence: TGTGCCAGCAGCCCCCCGGTTAGGGGGAATCAGCCCCAGCATTTT. It specifies CASSPPVRGNQPQHF.

V and J are TRBV5-1 and TRBJ1-2; D is unclear. Germline loops: CDR1 SGHRS, CDR2 YFSETQ. The V end was cut by 0 bases, the J end by 3 bases, with 9 bases between. The CDR3 is made up of 14 amino acids. The CDR3 DNA follows: TGCGCCAGCAGCTTGGAATCCCATGACTATGGCTACACCTTC. It yields the protein CASSLESHDYGYTF.

The rearrangement links TRBV27 to TRBJ1-2; D is perhaps TRBD1 (6 bases). The germline V gene has CDR1 MNHEY and CDR2 SMNVEV (reference sequence). V was pared by 0 bases and J by 5 bases, with 16 bases between. CDR3 length equals 16 residues. CDR3 loop: CASSLSGRGARYGYTF. DNA for the CDR3: TGTGCCAGCAGTTTATCTGGCAGGGGCGCCAGATATGGCTACACCTTC.

This chain connects TRBV20-1 to TRBJ2-7; D is uncertain. Trimming removed 0 bases from V and 6 bases from J, with 9 bases in between. Germline values: CDR1 DFQATT, CDR2 SNEGSKA (reference sequence). The CDR3 totals 12 residues. The CDR3 loop is CSARDSTVEQYF. The CDR3, as DNA: TGCAGTGCTAGAGATAGCACTGTCGAGCAGTACTTC.

J is TRBJ2-2 and V is TRBV5-5, with D possibly being TRBD1 or TRBD2 (6 bases each). From germline, CDR1 is SGHKS and CDR2 YYEKEE (reference sequence). V was pared by 2 bases and J by 0 bases, with 14 bases between. The CDR3 runs to 17 residues. CDR3 in amino acids: CASSFSVGGANTGELFF. The CDR3 DNA reads TGTGCCAGCAGCTTCTCGGTGGGGGGCGCGAACACCGGGGAGCTGTTTTTT.

The chain carries TRBV27 and TRBJ1-2, with 8 nucleotides matching TRBD1. This CDR3 region has 13 residues. The V and J ends lost 5 bases and 8 bases, in that order; junction bases with no gene match: 7. The germline CDR1 and CDR2 sequences are MNHEY and SMNVEV (reference sequence). CDR3 region: CASSPTTGDGYTF. The CDR3, as DNA: TGTGCCAGCAGTCCAACGACAGGGGACGGCTACACCTTC.